This T cell receptor beta chain emerged from a study of blood T cell repertoires in COVID-19. The Seattle patients, enrolled during active infection, were followed longitudinally. CDR3 length: 19 amino acids. Looked up from germline, CDR1 is LGHNA and CDR2 is YNFKEQ. The ends lost 0 bases at V and 1 base at J; junction bases unmatched: 11. How the authors handled the data: Cell counts per sample came from amplifying reference gene primers. This table comes from immunoSEQ multiplex PCR, and its TCRdb copy is limited to in-frame clones, with some not included. For V, J and clone size, that table is used; D and trimming come from the DNA. This sample carries tens of thousands of clones, 81% of them seen once, and the ten largest clones take 3.1%.

This chain joins TRBV4-2 and TRBJ2-1, with 8 bases fitting TRBD2. Specimen: peripheral blood. The source is a man in his 70s with COVID-19, enrolled during active disease. CDR3 sequence (DNA): TGTGCCAGCAGCCAAGATATTGAGAGCGGGAGTGGTTCCTACAATGAGCAGTTCTTC. Translation gives CASSQDIESGSGSYNEQFF.